Listed here are 27 T cell receptor beta chains from one sample, sequenced in a study of blood T cell repertoires in COVID-19. Method: immunoSEQ multiplex PCR; TCRdb's copy keeps in-frame clones and lacks some. The sample lists around 50,000 clones, over 65% occurring once. Sequenced material: peripheral blood. The receptors originated from a human donor in a cohort sampled during active COVID-19.

This chain uses TRBV3-1 (or the pseudogene TRBV3-2) with TRBJ2-5; D possibly corresponds to TRBD2 (7 bases). The CDR3 covers 15 residues. V was clipped by 1 base and J by 5 bases, with 14 bases between them. Germline CDR1 is LGHDT and CDR2 is YNNKEL (reference sequence). Here the CDR3 reads CASSQVGGGAETQYF. The CDR3 bases are TGTGCCAGCAGCCAAGTGGGAGGGGGGGCGGAGACCCAGTACTTC.

The chain couples TRBV4-3 to TRBJ2-7; 11 nucleotides line up with TRBD1. CDR3 size: 15 residues. CDR1 and CDR2 (germline): LGHNA, YSLEER. Losses at the gene ends were 1 base for V and 3 bases for J; bases not matched to a gene: 2. CDR3 residues: CASSQVGQGDYEQYF. CDR3 DNA: TGCGCCAGCAGCCAAGTGGGACAGGGGGACTACGAGCAGTACTTC.

This chain joins TRBV7-8 and TRBJ1-4; D gene ambiguous. The CDR3 has 14 residues. The germline V gene encodes CDR1 SGHVS and CDR2 FQNEAQ. Trimming cost V 5 bases and J 6 bases, with 13 bases left between them. Here the CDR3 DNA reads TGTGCCAGCAGCAGTCGCGGGGTAGATGAAAAACTGTTTTTT. Translation: CASSSRGVDEKLFF.

The V call is TRBV27, the J call TRBJ1-5; D perhaps matches TRBD1 (5 bases). Germline assignment: CDR1 MNHEY and CDR2 SMNVEV (reference sequence). This CDR3 has 16 amino acids. Trimming took off 8 bases at V and 2 bases at J, with 19 bases between the two ends. The CDR3 DNA follows: TGTGCCAGCGCACCGGGGGTGAAGGTCGGCAATCAGCCCCAGCATTTT. Translating it yields CASAPGVKVGNQPQHF.

J is TRBJ2-2 and V is TRBV5-6; 7 bases match TRBD2. This CDR3 is 13 amino acids long. Germline V CDR1 and CDR2: SGHDT, YYEEEE. Trimming at V came to 2 bases and at J to 7 bases, leaving 2 bases not matched to a gene. The CDR3 loop is CASSLGRVGELFF. The CDR3 DNA reads as TGTGCCAGCAGCTTAGGGAGGGTCGGGGAGCTGTTTTTT.

This clone was counted between two and nine times. CDR3 loop: CATSSRGGGETQYF. The CDR3 bases are TGTGCCACCAGCAGCCGGGGGGGCGGAGAGACCCAGTACTTC. V gene TRBV15 combines with J gene TRBJ2-5; 8 bases line up with TRBD2. Germline V lookup: CDR1 LNHNV, CDR2 YYDKDF (reference sequence). This CDR3 region has 14 residues. The ends lost 3 bases at V and 4 bases at J; junction bases unmatched: 4.

This chain joins TRBV3-1 (or the pseudogene TRBV3-2) and TRBJ1-2; no definite D call. Germline CDR1 is LGHDT and CDR2 is YNNKEL (reference sequence). V was shortened by 7 bases and J by 2 bases, with 17 bases between the two germline ends. The CDR3 consists of 15 residues. CDR3 amino acids: CASTKSDIPNYGYTF. Here the CDR3 DNA reads TGTGCCAGCACCAAGAGTGATATACCCAACTATGGCTACACCTTC.

The chain links TRBV6-5 to TRBJ1-2, with D possibly matching TRBD1 (5 bases). Germline assignment: CDR1 MNHEY and CDR2 SVGAGI. The CDR3 sequence is 15 residues long. V was trimmed by 6 bases and J by 11 bases, leaving 25 bases between them. This CDR3 is CASSLSYFQGTLYTF. The CDR3 nucleotides are TGTGCCAGCAGCTTATCCTACTTCCAGGGAACCCTTTACACCTTC.

By proportion, this clone is medium-sized. The gene calls are TRBV7-9 and TRBJ1-6, with D unresolved. V dropped 5 bases and J dropped 6 bases, with 14 bases sitting between them. The CDR3 spans 15 residues. Germline assignment: CDR1 SEHNR and CDR2 FQNEAQ (reference sequence). The CDR3: CASSPGAQANSPLHF. DNA of the CDR3: TGTGCCAGCAGCCCTGGTGCCCAGGCTAATTCACCCCTCCACTTT. The whole variable domain, filled in from reference TRBV7-9 and TRBJ1-6, reads DTGVSQNPRHKITKRGQNVTFRCDPISEHNRLYWYRQTLGQGPEFLTYFQNEAQLEKSRLLSDRFSAERPKGSFSTLEIQRTEQGDSAMYLCASSPGAQANSPLHFGNGTRLTVT.

On this clone: This may be a read error: a much more frequent sequence differs by one nucleotide. The CDR3 DNA follows: TGTGCCAGCAGGCGGACAGGGAACACCGGGGAGCTGTTTTTT. Translation: CASRRTGNTGELFF. The chain uses TRBV14 and TRBJ2-2; TRBD1 matches at 7 bases. The CDR3 consists of 14 residues. Germline V gene lookup returns CDR1 SGHDN and CDR2 FVKESK. V shed 6 bases, J shed 1 base, and the junction held 2 bases outside the gene matches.

The genes are TRBV12-5 and TRBJ1-3; D is unresolved. V dropped 0 bases and J dropped 0 bases, with 15 bases sitting between them. The CDR3 totals 18 residues. Germline values: CDR1 LGHNT, CDR2 FRNRAP. CDR3: CASGLVPGGISSGNTIYF. The DNA of the CDR3 is TGTGCTAGTGGTTTGGTACCAGGAGGCATATCCTCTGGAAACACCATATATTTT. Combining the CDR3 with reference TRBV12-5 and TRBJ1-3 gives the whole variable domain DARVTQTPRHKVTEMGQEVTMRCQPILGHNTVFWYRQTMMQGLELLAYFRNRAPLDDSGMPKDRFSAEMPDATLATLKIQPSEPRDSAVYFCASGLVPGGISSGNTIYFGEGSWLTVV.

The gene calls are TRBV5-1 and TRBJ2-3; 8 bases map to TRBD2. The V gene's germline CDR1 is SGHRS and CDR2 YFSETQ. Germline trimming cut 2 bases from V and 3 bases from J; bases unmatched to any gene: 5. The CDR3 contains 15 residues. The chain's CDR3 is CASSFRGGGTDTQYF. In nucleotides, the CDR3 is TGCGCCAGCAGCTTCCGGGGGGGTGGTACAGATACGCAGTATTTT.

This chain links TRBV7-7 with TRBJ2-7; maybe TRBD1 (5 bases). CDR1 and CDR2 (germline): SSHAT, FNYEAQ (reference sequence). CDR3 length: 13 amino acids. The V end was cut by 5 bases, the J end by 3 bases, with 11 bases between. CDR3 in DNA: TGTGCCAGCAGCGCCGACAGAGGCTACGAGCAGTACTTC. Residues: CASSADRGYEQYF.

The chain has TRBV4-1 and TRBJ1-1, with 7 bases that match TRBD1. V gave up 4 bases and J gave up 0 bases; unmatched junction bases: 26. There are 22 residues in the CDR3. Germline V gene data show CDR1 as MGHRA and CDR2 as YSYEKL. This chain's CDR3 is CASSPIQIQGRPLKPMNTEAFF. DNA for the CDR3: TGCGCCAGCAGCCCAATTCAGATACAGGGGAGGCCGCTTAAGCCCATGAACACTGAAGCTTTCTTT.

The V and J genes are TRBV27 and TRBJ1-2; 9 bases map to TRBD1. V was pared by 6 bases and J by 8 bases, with 7 bases of the junction left unmatched. The CDR3 is 13 residues long. CDR1 and CDR2 (germline): MNHEY, SMNVEV (reference sequence). The CDR3 coding sequence is TGTGCCAGCAGACCGGGACAGGGACGGGGCTACACCTTC. Translating it yields CASRPGQGRGYTF.

The chain combines TRBV5-6 with TRBJ1-3; TRBD1 aligns across 7 bases. Germline V gene data show CDR1 as SGHDT and CDR2 as YYEEEE. The CDR3 extends over 14 amino acids. V lost 4 bases, J lost 4 bases, and 5 bases stayed unmatched. CDR3 in amino acids: CASSRPGQGNTIYF. CDR3 sequence (DNA): TGTGCCAGCAGCCGACCGGGACAGGGAAACACCATATATTTT. Looking up the rest from reference TRBV5-6 and TRBJ1-3 gives the full variable domain: DAGVTQSPTHLIKTRGQQVTLRCSPKSGHDTVSWYQQALGQGPQFIFQYYEEEERQRGNFPDRFSGHQFPNYSSELNVNALLLGDSALYLCASSRPGQGNTIYFGEGSWLTVV.

This chain joins TRBV28 and TRBJ2-7; D is undetermined. V lost 6 bases and J 3 bases, leaving 15 bases between the germline ends. Germline V gives CDR1 MDHEN, CDR2 SYDVKM. This CDR3 contains 14 residues. The chain's CDR3 is CASRRPQVGYEQYF. CDR3 sequence (DNA): TGTGCCAGCAGGCGCCCCCAGGTTGGCTACGAGCAGTACTTC. Complete variable domain (other parts from reference TRBV28 and TRBJ2-7): DVKVTQSSRYLVKRTGEKVFLECVQDMDHENMFWYRQDPGLGLRLIYFSYDVKMKEKGDIPEGYSVSREKKERFSLILESASTNQTSMYLCASRRPQVGYEQYFGPGTRLTVT.

This rearrangement joins TRBV14 to TRBJ2-2, with D possibly matching TRBD2 (5 bases). This CDR3 spans 13 amino acids. The V end was cut by 7 bases, the J end by 2 bases, with 8 bases between. The germline V gene encodes CDR1 SGHDN and CDR2 FVKESK. Here the CDR3 DNA reads TGTGCCAGCAAGGAGGTCAACACCGGGGAGCTGTTTTTT. This sequence encodes CASKEVNTGELFF.

This clone was counted a few times. The J gene is TRBJ1-3, the V gene TRBV12-3 or TRBV12-4; perhaps TRBD1 as D (6 bases). V was pared by 7 bases and J by 5 bases, with 12 bases between. The CDR3 consists of 13 residues. The chain's CDR3 is CASIQGARNTIYF. CDR3 sequence (DNA): TGTGCCAGCATACAGGGAGCGCGAAACACCATATATTTT.

The chain combines TRBV27 with TRBJ1-4, with D unclear. Trimming shortened V by 0 bases and J by 7 bases, and 12 bases separated the two germline ends. Germline V gene data show CDR1 as MNHEY and CDR2 as SMNVEV (reference sequence). The CDR3 runs 15 residues. Here the CDR3 reads CASSLSRAGGEKLFF. The CDR3 DNA follows: TGTGCCAGCAGTTTATCACGAGCGGGCGGTGAAAAACTGTTTTTT. The complete variable domain, with remaining parts taken from reference TRBV27 and TRBJ1-4, reads EAQVTQNPRYLITVTGKKLTVTCSQNMNHEYMSWYRQDPGLGLRQIYYSMNVEVTDKGDVPEGYKVSRKEKRNFPLILESPSPNQTSLYFCASSLSRAGGEKLFFGSGTQLSVL.

The chain recombines TRBV5-1 with TRBJ2-7; 8 bases are shared with TRBD2. Looked up from germline, CDR1 is SGHRS and CDR2 is YFSETQ. V shed 0 bases, J shed 6 bases, and the junction held 5 bases outside the gene matches. CDR3 length: 14 amino acids. CDR3 DNA: TGCGCCAGCAGCTTGGAACGGGGGGGCCGCGAGCAGTACTTC. This translates into CASSLERGGREQYF.

The rearrangement links TRBV11-2 to TRBJ1-2; 10 positions agree with TRBD1. The CDR3 totals 14 residues. Germline V gene data show CDR1 as SGHAT and CDR2 as FQNNGV. With 9 bases clipped from V and 1 base from J, the junction kept 5 bases outside the gene matches. This CDR3 reads CARRTGGSNYGYTF. The CDR3 nucleotides read TGTGCCAGAAGGACAGGGGGTAGTAACTATGGCTACACCTTC.

V and J are TRBV14 and TRBJ1-1; 8 bases line up with TRBD1. In germline, CDR1 is SGHDN, CDR2 FVKESK. V shed 4 bases and J 1 base; nucleotides not matched to a gene: 2. CDR3 size: 14 residues. CDR3 coding DNA: TGTGCCAGCAGCCCTCAGGGGGCGAACACTGAAGCTTTCTTT. Translated, it gives CASSPQGANTEAFF.

With respect to this clone: The conserved final phenylalanine or tryptophan is absent from the CDR3, which likely points to a read error. No DNA is shown, since the ends of the CDR3 on it are uncertain; the CDR3 is the one TCRdb lists. V gene TRBV6-5 combines with J gene TRBJ1-1; the table's D gene call, TRBD1, was not cross checked with the DNA. The CDR3 numbers 12 amino acids, ends counted. Germline CDR1 MNHEY, CDR2 SVGAGI. The CDR3 spells CASSTGQNYLLI.

This clone has just one count. J is TRBJ1-2 and V is TRBV7-6; tentative D call: TRBD1 (6 bases). The V gene's germline CDR1 is SGHVS and CDR2 FNYEAQ. V was clipped by 1 base and J by 7 bases, with 13 bases between them. This CDR3 region has 14 residues. This chain's CDR3 is CASSLGPQGSGYTF. CDR3 DNA sequence: TGTGCCAGCAGCTTAGGCCCACAGGGTAGTGGCTACACCTTC.

The chain recombines TRBV5-1 with TRBJ2-6; 7 bases align to TRBD1. The germline gives CDR1 SGHRS, CDR2 YFSETQ. J was trimmed by 0 bases and V by 0 bases; bases with no gene match: 6. The CDR3 has 18 residues. The CDR3, as DNA: TGCGCCAGCAGCTTGGCGGGCAGGGGGAGCTCTGGGGCCAACGTCCTGACTTTC. It is translated as CASSLAGRGSSGANVLTF.

The rearrangement links TRBV5-4 to TRBJ1-1; D not resolved. Germline V CDR1 and CDR2: SGHNT, YYREEE (reference sequence). V shed 4 bases and J shed 3 bases, with 16 bases lying between them. The CDR3 is 15 residues long. CDR3 nucleotide sequence: TGTGCCAGCAGCGCTAAGTTGCAATTGGACACTGAAGCTTTCTTT. Its protein product is CASSAKLQLDTEAFF.